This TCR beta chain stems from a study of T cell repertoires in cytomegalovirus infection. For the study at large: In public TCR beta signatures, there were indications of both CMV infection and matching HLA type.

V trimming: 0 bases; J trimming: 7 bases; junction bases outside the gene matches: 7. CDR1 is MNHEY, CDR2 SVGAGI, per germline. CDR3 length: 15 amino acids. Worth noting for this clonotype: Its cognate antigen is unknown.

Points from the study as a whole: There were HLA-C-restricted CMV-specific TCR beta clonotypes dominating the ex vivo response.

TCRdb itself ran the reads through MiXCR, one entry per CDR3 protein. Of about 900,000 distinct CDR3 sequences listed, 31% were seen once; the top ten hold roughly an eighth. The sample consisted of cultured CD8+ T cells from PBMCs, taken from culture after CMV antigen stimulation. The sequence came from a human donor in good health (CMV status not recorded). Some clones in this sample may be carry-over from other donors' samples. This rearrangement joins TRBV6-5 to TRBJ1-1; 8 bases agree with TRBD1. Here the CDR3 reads CASSYSGQVGGEAFF. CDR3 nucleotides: TGTGCCAGCAGTTACTCGGGACAGGTCGGGGGTGAAGCTTTCTTT.